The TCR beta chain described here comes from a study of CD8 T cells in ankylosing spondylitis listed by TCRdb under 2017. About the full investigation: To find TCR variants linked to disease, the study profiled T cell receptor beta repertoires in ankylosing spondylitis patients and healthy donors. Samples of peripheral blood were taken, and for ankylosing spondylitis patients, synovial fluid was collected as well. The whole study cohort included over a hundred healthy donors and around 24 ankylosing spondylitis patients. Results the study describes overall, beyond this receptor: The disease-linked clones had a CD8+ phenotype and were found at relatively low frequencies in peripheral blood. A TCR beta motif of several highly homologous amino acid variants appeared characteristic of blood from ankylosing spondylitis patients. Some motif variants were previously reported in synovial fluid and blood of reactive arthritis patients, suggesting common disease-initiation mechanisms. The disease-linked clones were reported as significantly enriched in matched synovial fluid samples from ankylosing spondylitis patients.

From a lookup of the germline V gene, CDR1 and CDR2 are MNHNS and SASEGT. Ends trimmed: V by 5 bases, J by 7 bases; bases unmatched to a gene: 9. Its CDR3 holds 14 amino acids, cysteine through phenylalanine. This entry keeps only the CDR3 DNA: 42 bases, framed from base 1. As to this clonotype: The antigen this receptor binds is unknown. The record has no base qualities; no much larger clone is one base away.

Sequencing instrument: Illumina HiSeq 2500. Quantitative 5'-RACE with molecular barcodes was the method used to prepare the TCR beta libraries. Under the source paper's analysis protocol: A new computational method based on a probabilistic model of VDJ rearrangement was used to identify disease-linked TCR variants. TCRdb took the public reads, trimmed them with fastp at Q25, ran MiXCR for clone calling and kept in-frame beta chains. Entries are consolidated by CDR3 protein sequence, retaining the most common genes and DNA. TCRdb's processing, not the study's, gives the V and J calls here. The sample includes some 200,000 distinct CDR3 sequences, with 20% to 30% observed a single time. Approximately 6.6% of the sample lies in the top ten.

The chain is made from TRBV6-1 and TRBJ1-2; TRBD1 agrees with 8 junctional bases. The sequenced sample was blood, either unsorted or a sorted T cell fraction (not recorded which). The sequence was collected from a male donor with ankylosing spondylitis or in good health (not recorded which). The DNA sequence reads TGTGCCAGCAGTACGGGACAGGTGGGGGGTGGCTACACCTTC. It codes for CASSTGQVGGGYTF.